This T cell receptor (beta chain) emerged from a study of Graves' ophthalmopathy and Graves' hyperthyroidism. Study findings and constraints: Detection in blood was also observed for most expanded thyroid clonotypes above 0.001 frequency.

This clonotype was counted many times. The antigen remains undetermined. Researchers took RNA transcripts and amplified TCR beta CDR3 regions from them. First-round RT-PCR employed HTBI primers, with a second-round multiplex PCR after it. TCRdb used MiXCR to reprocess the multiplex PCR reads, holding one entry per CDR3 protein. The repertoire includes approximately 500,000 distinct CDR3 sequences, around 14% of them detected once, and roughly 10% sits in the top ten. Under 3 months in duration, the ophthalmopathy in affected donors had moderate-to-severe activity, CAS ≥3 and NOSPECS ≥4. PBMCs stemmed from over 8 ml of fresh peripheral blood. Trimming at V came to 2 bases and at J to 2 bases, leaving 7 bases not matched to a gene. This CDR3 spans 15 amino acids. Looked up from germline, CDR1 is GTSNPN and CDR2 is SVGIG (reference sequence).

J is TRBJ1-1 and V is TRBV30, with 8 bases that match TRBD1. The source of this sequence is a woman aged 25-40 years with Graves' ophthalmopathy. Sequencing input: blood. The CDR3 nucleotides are TGTGCCTGGAGTCGGACAGGGAGTTTAAACACTGAAGCTTTCTTT. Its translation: CAWSRTGSLNTEAFF. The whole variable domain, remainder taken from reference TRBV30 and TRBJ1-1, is SQTIHQWPATLVQPVGSPLSLECTVEGTSNPNLYWYRQAAGRGLQLLFYSVGIGQISSEVPQNLSASRPQDRQFILSSKKLLLSDSGFYLCAWSRTGSLNTEAFFGQGTRLTVV.